This TCR beta chain was found in a study of blood T cells in healthy people across ages. Findings and limits, study-wide: Without sorted subsets, naive and antigen-experienced compartments could not be conclusively compared. Naive T cell percentage showed a strong correlation with TCR beta diversity.

The table lists this clonotype with a few counts. Antigen specificity is unknown. V shed 4 bases and J 5 bases; nucleotides not matched to a gene: 6. Germline values: CDR1 DFQATT, CDR2 SNEGSKA (reference sequence). The CDR3 sequence is 14 residues long. A second roughly 7 to 11 cycle PCR used barcoded and J-beta primers. Through a template-switch adaptor with 12 random nucleotides, each cDNA molecule received a tag. A minimum of 2.5 million CDR3-containing paired-end reads was obtained for each sample. TCRdb redid the calling of the 5' RACE reads with MiXCR, one entry per CDR3 protein. In the table there are fewer than 900,000 distinct CDR3 sequences, around 49% of which are singletons.

The receptor comes from a woman aged 55-70 years in good health. Sequenced material: blood. J is TRBJ2-3 and V is TRBV20-1; TRBD2 agrees at 10 bases. CDR3 nucleotide sequence: TGCAGTGCTATTTTAGCGGGAGGTGGAGATACGCAGTATTTT. It codes for CSAILAGGGDTQYF.